The next 19 T cell receptor beta chains were all read from a single sample in a study of T cell changes during pregnancy in multiple sclerosis. Libraries were prepared by immunoSEQ multiplex PCR; TCRdb keeps only in-frame clonotypes and omits some of them. The data contain fewer than 90,000 clones, approximately 95% of them singletons. Source: peripheral blood, taken in the first trimester of pregnancy. These receptor sequences come from a female donor with multiple sclerosis, enrolled in a pregnancy study.

The chain combines TRBV28 with TRBJ1-1; a weak D match, TRBD1 (5 bases). The V end lost 7 bases, the J end lost 2 bases, and 11 bases lay between the germline ends. This CDR3 has 13 amino acids. Germline V gene lookup returns CDR1 MDHEN and CDR2 SYDVKM. The CDR3 DNA reads TGTGCCAGCAACAGGCAGATAAACACTGAAGCTTTCTTT. It yields the protein CASNRQINTEAFF.

The rearrangement uses TRBV27 and TRBJ2-1, with D possibly matching TRBD1 (5 bases). The CDR3 runs to 17 residues. V lost 5 bases, J lost 3 bases, and 20 bases lay in between. CDR1 MNHEY and CDR2 SMNVEV come from the germline V gene (reference sequence). The CDR3 region is CASSRNPDSSNYNEQFF. The CDR3, as DNA: TGTGCCAGCAGTCGCAACCCCGACAGTTCGAACTACAATGAGCAGTTCTTC.

V and J are TRBV7-8 and TRBJ2-1, with TRBD2 as a possible D gene (5 bases). The CDR3 is 13 amino acids. Trimming cost V 4 bases and J 4 bases, with 8 bases left between them. Germline CDR1 is SGHVS and CDR2 is FQNEAQ. CDR3 sequence (DNA): TGTGCCAGCAGCTCCGGACTGTACAATGAGCAGTTCTTC. Protein: CASSSGLYNEQFF.

The rearrangement joins TRBV5-1 to TRBJ1-1; D not resolved. This CDR3 spans 14 amino acids. Germline CDR1 reads SGHRS; CDR2 reads YFSETQ. Trimming pared 4 bases from V and 0 bases from J, leaving 10 bases between. Here the CDR3 DNA reads TGCGCCAGCAGCGAACACGACATGAACACTGAAGCTTTCTTT. It codes for CASSEHDMNTEAFF.

CDR3 sequence reads: CASSSGLADYNEQFF. In nucleotides, the CDR3 is TGCGCCAGCAGCTCGGGACTAGCGGATTACAATGAGCAGTTCTTC. J is TRBJ2-1 and V is TRBV5-1; the match to TRBD2 covers 11 bases. Germline assignment: CDR1 SGHRS and CDR2 YFSETQ. J lost 4 bases, V lost 3 bases, and 3 bases had no gene match. CDR3 size: 15 residues.

The chain is built from TRBV28 and TRBJ1-5, with no clear D. The CDR3 contains 14 residues. Trimming removed 6 bases at V and 7 bases at J, with 16 bases between. Germline loops: CDR1 MDHEN, CDR2 SYDVKM. This CDR3 reads CASSLHSNGQPQHF. CDR3 nucleotide sequence: TGTGCCAGCAGCCTCCACAGTAACGGACAGCCCCAGCATTTT.

In nucleotides, the CDR3 is TGTGCCAGCAGGCCCGGGGACAGGGCCTCCTACGAGCAGTACTTC. It encodes CASRPGDRASYEQYF. The gene calls are TRBV5-4 and TRBJ2-7; 9 bases line up with TRBD1. There are 15 residues in the CDR3. The V gene's germline CDR1 is SGHNT and CDR2 YYREEE (reference sequence). V lost 5 bases and J lost 0; bases outside the gene matches: 6. The full variable domain, its missing parts supplied by reference TRBV5-4 and TRBJ2-7, is ETGVTQSPTHLIKTRGQQVTLRCSSQSGHNTVSWYQQALGQGPQFIFQYYREEENGRGNFPPRFSGLQFPNYSSELNVNALELDDSALYLCASRPGDRASYEQYFGPGTRLTVT.

The chain carries TRBV5-4 and TRBJ2-3; 7 positions agree with TRBD1. V lost 0 bases and J lost 5; bases outside the gene matches: 6. Looked up from germline, CDR1 is SGHNT and CDR2 is YYREEE (reference sequence). The CDR3 contains 15 residues. CDR3 residues: CASSLVTGAEDTQYF. The DNA of the CDR3 is TGTGCCAGCAGCTTGGTAACAGGGGCTGAAGATACGCAGTATTTT.

V usage is TRBV19 and J usage is TRBJ1-5; 8 nucleotides match TRBD1. Looked up from germline, CDR1 is LNHDA and CDR2 is SQIVND (reference sequence). The CDR3 is 18 amino acids. The V segment lost 5 bases and the J segment 3 bases; nucleotides outside the gene matches: 15. The CDR3 nucleotides are TGTGCCAGTAGTCCAGGGACAGGTCAAAAGGTTGACAATCAGCCCCAGCATTTT. Protein sequence: CASSPGTGQKVDNQPQHF. The entire variable domain, with the rest obtained from reference TRBV19 and TRBJ1-5, is as follows: DGGITQSPKYLFRKEGQNVTLSCEQNLNHDAMYWYRQDPGQGLRLIYYSQIVNDFQKGDIAEGYSVSREKKESFPLTVTSAQKNPTAFYLCASSPGTGQKVDNQPQHFGDGTRLSIL.

The chain joins TRBV18 to TRBJ2-5; 9 nucleotides line up with TRBD1. After removal of 1 base from V and 1 base from J, the junction contained 4 bases not matched to a gene. CDR1 and CDR2 (germline): KGHSH, LQKENI. The CDR3 runs to 16 residues. The CDR3 spells CASSPLGQGTQETQYF. The CDR3 coding sequence is TGTGCCAGCTCACCACTGGGACAGGGAACCCAAGAGACCCAGTACTTC.

The J gene is TRBJ1-1, the V gene TRBV5-1, with D possibly being TRBD1 (5 bases). Germline lookup yields CDR1 SGHRS and CDR2 YFSETQ. Trimming removed 7 bases at V and 0 bases at J, with 13 bases between. The CDR3 is made up of 14 amino acids. CDR3 protein: CASRPGDMNTEAFF. CDR3 sequence (DNA): TGCGCCAGCCGCCCGGGGGATATGAACACTGAAGCTTTCTTT.

The chain has TRBV28 and TRBJ2-7; the match to TRBD1 covers 9 bases. CDR3 length: 15 amino acids. The germline gives CDR1 MDHEN, CDR2 SYDVKM. With 6 bases clipped from V and 2 bases from J, the junction kept 8 bases outside the gene matches. This CDR3 reads CASRSRDRAPYEQYF. CDR3 DNA: TGTGCCAGCAGATCCCGGGACAGGGCCCCCTACGAGCAGTACTTC.

The chain is built from TRBV30 and TRBJ2-5; 7 bases align to TRBD1. Germline lookup yields CDR1 GTSNPN and CDR2 SVGIG (reference sequence). There are 14 residues in the CDR3. The V segment lost 0 bases and the J segment 0 bases; nucleotides outside the gene matches: 1. The CDR3 protein is CAWSVRGYQETQYF. The CDR3, as DNA: TGTGCCTGGAGTGTCAGGGGGTACCAAGAGACCCAGTACTTC.

This chain connects TRBV9 to TRBJ2-1, with 9 bases matching TRBD1. CDR3 length: 17 amino acids. Germline CDR1 SGDLS, CDR2 YYNGEE. The ends lost 1 base at V and 4 bases at J; junction bases unmatched: 9. CDR3 in amino acids: CASSVNLQGARYNEQFF. The CDR3 region has the DNA TGTGCCAGCAGCGTAAACCTACAGGGGGCGAGGTACAATGAGCAGTTCTTC.

V usage is TRBV5-1 and J usage is TRBJ2-1; 8 positions agree with TRBD2. V trimming: 3 bases; J trimming: 10 bases; junction bases outside the gene matches: 6. Germline V CDR1 and CDR2: SGHRS, YFSETQ. The CDR3 contains 13 residues. CDR3 DNA sequence: TGCGCCAGCAGCTCGGGACTAGTCCCGGAGCAGTTCTTC. It is translated as CASSSGLVPEQFF.

The CDR3 loop reads CASIPQPSSYNEQFF. The CDR3 nucleotides are TGTGCCAGCATCCCACAGCCAAGCTCCTACAATGAGCAGTTCTTC. The chain recombines TRBV7-2 with TRBJ2-1; D gene ambiguous. V was cut by 7 bases and J by 0 bases, with 13 bases left in between. Germline V gene data show CDR1 as SGHTA and CDR2 as FQGNSA. This CDR3 region has 15 residues.

This clone is a singleton in its sample. This chain uses TRBV7-3 with TRBJ2-1; D perhaps matches TRBD1 (5 bases). Germline CDR1 and CDR2: SGHTA and FQGTGA. Deletions cut 1 base from V and 4 bases from J, with 5 bases between. The CDR3 has 13 amino acids. The CDR3 bases are TGTGCCAGCAGCTTAAACAGGTACAATGAGCAGTTCTTC. Translated: CASSLNRYNEQFF. The variable domain in full, with the rest retrieved from reference TRBV7-3 and TRBJ2-1, is GAGVSQTPSNKVTEKGKYVELRCDPISGHTALYWYRQSLGQGPEFLIYFQGTGAADDSGLPNDRFFAVRPEGSVSTLKIQRTERGDSAVYLCASSLNRYNEQFFGPGTRLTVL.

The chain joins TRBV4-2 to TRBJ2-7, with TRBD1 matching 11 bases. The CDR3 runs to 15 residues. Trimming took 4 bases from V and 5 from J; bases not matched to a gene: 7. CDR1 is LGHNA, CDR2 YNFKEQ, per germline. The CDR3 DNA sequence: TGTGCCAGCAGCCGATCGGGACAGGGGGACCACGAGCAGTACTTC. Translated, it gives CASSRSGQGDHEQYF.

V gene TRBV4-3 combines with J gene TRBJ2-5; a possible D gene is TRBD1 (5 bases). The CDR3 contains 15 residues. V shed 1 base and J shed 1 base, with 10 bases lying between them. Germline V CDR1 and CDR2: LGHNA, YSLEER. Here the CDR3 reads CASSQGRTSQETQYF. As DNA, the CDR3 is TGCGCCAGCAGCCAAGGCCGGACAAGCCAAGAGACCCAGTACTTC.